The T cell receptor beta chain described here comes from a study of human T cells and chemical hapten exposure. About the research overall: The study traced per-sample TCR yield variation mainly to small differences in pooled library volumes.

TCRdb re-derived calls from the 5' RACE reads in MiXCR, one entry per CDR3 protein. Of tens of thousands of distinct CDR3 sequences in the sample, about 8.4% are singletons; the top ten hold around 2%. Points on this clonotype: Its antigen is undetermined.

Whole-study results and caveats: Sensitizing to DPC left TCRs with a frequency above 1 in 1000 unaltered.

CDR3 length: 15 amino acids. Germline CDR1 reads SNHLY; CDR2 reads FYNNEI. V lost 4 bases and J 0 bases, leaving 9 bases between the germline ends. Unfractionated whole blood served as the source for total RNA extraction. This chain links TRBV2 with TRBJ2-2; the D is unclear. The receptor comes from a male donor in good health. CDR3 in amino acids: CASSVGVSNTGELFF. The CDR3 nucleotides are TGTGCCAGCAGTGTTGGGGTCTCGAACACCGGGGAGCTGTTTTTT.